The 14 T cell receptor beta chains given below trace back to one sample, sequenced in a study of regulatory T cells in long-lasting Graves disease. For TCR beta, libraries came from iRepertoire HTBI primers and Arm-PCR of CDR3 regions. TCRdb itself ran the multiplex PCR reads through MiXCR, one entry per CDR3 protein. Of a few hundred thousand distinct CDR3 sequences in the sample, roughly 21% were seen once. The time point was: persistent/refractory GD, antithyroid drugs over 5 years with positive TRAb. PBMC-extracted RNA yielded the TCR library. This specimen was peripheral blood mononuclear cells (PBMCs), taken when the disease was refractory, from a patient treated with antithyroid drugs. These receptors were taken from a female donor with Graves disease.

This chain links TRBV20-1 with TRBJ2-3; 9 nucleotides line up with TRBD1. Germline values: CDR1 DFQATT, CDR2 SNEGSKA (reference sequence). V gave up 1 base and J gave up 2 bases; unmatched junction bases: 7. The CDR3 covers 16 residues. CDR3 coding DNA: TGCAGTGCTAGAGCCCCCGGACAGGGGATCACAGATACGCAGTATTTT. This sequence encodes CSARAPGQGITDTQYF.

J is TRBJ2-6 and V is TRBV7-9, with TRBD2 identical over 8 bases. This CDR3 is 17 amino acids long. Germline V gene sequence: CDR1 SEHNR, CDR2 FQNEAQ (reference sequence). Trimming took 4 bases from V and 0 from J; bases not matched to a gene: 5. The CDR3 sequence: CASSSPGTSSGANVLTF. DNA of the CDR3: TGTGCCAGCAGCTCGCCCGGGACTAGCTCTGGGGCCAACGTCCTGACTTTC. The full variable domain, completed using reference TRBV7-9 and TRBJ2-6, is DTGVSQNPRHKITKRGQNVTFRCDPISEHNRLYWYRQTLGQGPEFLTYFQNEAQLEKSRLLSDRFSAERPKGSFSTLEIQRTEQGDSAMYLCASSSPGTSSGANVLTFGAGSRLTVL.

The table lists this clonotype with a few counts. The CDR3, as DNA: TGTGCCAGCAGCTTGGGGGGACAGGGGTACACCGGGGAGCTGTTTTTT. Its translation is CASSLGGQGYTGELFF. The V call is TRBV11-1, the J call TRBJ2-2; 10 nucleotides line up with TRBD1. The V segment lost 3 bases and the J segment 3 bases; nucleotides outside the gene matches: 4. The CDR3 spans 16 residues. Germline V lookup: CDR1 SGHAT, CDR2 FQDESV (reference sequence).

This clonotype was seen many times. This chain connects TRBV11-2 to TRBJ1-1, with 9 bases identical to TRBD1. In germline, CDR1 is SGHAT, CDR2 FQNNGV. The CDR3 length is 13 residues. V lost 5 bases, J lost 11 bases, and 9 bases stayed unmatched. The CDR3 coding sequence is TGTGCCAGCAGCAAAAACAGGGGGCAGGTCGCTTTCTTT. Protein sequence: CASSKNRGQVAFF. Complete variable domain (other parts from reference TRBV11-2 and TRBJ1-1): EAGVAQSPRYKIIEKRQSVAFWCNPISGHATLYWYQQILGQGPKLLIQFQNNGVVDDSQLPKDRFSAERLKGVDSTLKIQPAKLEDSAVYLCASSKNRGQVAFFGQGTRLTVV.

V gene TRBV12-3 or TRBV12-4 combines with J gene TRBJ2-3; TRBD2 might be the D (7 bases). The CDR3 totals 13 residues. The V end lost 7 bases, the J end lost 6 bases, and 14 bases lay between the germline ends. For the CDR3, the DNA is TGTGCCAGCACCCTGGGGGGGGCGGATACGCAGTATTTT. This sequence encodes CASTLGGADTQYF.

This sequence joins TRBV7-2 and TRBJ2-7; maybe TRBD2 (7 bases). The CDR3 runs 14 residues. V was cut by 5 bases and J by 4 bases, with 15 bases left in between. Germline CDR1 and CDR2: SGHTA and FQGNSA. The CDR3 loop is CASSRGLGGYEQYF. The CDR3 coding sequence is TGTGCCAGCAGCCGGGGGCTGGGGGGGTACGAGCAGTACTTC.

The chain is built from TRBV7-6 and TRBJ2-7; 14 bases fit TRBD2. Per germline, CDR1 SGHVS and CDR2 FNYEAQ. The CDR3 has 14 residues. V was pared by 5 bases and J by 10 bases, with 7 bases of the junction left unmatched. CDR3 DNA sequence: TGTGCCAGCAGCCCGGGACTAGCGGGAGATCGTCAGTACTTC. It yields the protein CASSPGLAGDRQYF.

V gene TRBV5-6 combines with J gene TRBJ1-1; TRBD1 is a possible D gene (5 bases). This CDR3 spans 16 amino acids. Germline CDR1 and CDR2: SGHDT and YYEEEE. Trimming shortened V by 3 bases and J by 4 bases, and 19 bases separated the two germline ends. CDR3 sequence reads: CASSWGPRRGVTEAFF. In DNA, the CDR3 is TGTGCCAGCAGCTGGGGTCCCCGCCGGGGGGTCACTGAAGCTTTCTTT.

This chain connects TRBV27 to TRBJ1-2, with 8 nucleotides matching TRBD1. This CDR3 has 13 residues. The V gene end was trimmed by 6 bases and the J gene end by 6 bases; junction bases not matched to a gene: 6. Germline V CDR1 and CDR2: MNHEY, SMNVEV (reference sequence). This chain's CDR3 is CASRVGQGHGYTF. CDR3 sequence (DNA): TGTGCCAGCAGGGTTGGACAGGGACATGGCTACACCTTC.

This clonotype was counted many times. CDR3 coding DNA: TGTGCCAGCAGAGGACTAGCGGGAGAAGGCTACGAGCAGTACTTC. Translated, it gives CASRGLAGEGYEQYF. J is TRBJ2-7 and V is TRBV28; 13 bases are a match to TRBD2. CDR1 is MDHEN and CDR2 is SYDVKM in the germline V gene. CDR3 length: 15 residues. V lost 6 bases and J lost 3; bases outside the gene matches: 5.

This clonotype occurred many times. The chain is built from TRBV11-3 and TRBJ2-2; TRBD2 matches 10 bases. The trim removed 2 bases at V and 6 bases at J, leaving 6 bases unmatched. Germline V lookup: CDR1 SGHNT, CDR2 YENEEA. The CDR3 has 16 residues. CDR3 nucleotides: TGTGCCAGCAGCTTAAGACTAGCGGGCATGGCCGGGGAGCTGTTTTTT. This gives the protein CASSLRLAGMAGELFF. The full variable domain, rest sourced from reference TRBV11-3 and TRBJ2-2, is EAGVVQSPRYKIIEKKQPVAFWCNPISGHNTLYWYLQNLGQGPELLIRYENEEAVDDSQLPKDRFSAERLKGVDSTLKIQPAELGDSAVYLCASSLRLAGMAGELFFGEGSRLTVL.

The CDR3, as DNA: TGTGCCAGCAGCTTAGCAGGGGACGGGGAGCTGTTTTTT. Translating gives CASSLAGDGELFF. V is TRBV7-6 and J is TRBJ2-2, with D perhaps matching TRBD1 (5 bases). CDR1 and CDR2 from the germline V gene are SGHVS and FNYEAQ. Trimming shortened V by 0 bases and J by 7 bases, and 6 bases separated the two germline ends. The CDR3 is 13 residues long. The variable domain in full, completed from reference TRBV7-6 and TRBJ2-2, reads GAGVSQSPRYKVTKRGQDVALRCDPISGHVSLYWYRQALGQGPEFLTYFNYEAQQDKSGLPNDRFSAERPEGSISTLTIQRTEQRDSAMYRCASSLAGDGELFFGEGSRLTVL.

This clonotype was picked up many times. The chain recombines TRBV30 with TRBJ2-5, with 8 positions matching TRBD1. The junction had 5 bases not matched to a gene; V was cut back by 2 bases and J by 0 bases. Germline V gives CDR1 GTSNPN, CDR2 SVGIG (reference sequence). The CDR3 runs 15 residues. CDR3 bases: TGTGCCTGGAGTCCTTGGGACAGGTACCAAGAGACCCAGTACTTC. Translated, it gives CAWSPWDRYQETQYF.

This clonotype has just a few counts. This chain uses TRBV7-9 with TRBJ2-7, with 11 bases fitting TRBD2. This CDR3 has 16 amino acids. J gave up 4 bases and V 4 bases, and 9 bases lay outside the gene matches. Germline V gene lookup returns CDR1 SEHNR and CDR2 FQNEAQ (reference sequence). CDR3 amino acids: CASSSILAGVIYEQYF. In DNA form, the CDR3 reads TGTGCCAGCAGCTCGATACTAGCGGGAGTAATATACGAGCAGTACTTC.